The sequence of this TCR beta chain was determined in a study of blood T cell repertoires in COVID-19. Looking at the study overall: In each case, the material was cDNA or gDNA derived from T cells, B-cell-depleted T cells, or PBMCs.

This clone was seen more than once but under ten times. Germline loops: CDR1 SNHLY, CDR2 FYNNEI. With 3 bases removed from V and 8 bases from J, the gap between germline ends came to 5 bases. CDR3 length: 12 amino acids. In the authors' workflow: Reference gene primer amplification gave estimated nucleated cell counts. The table came from immunoSEQ multiplex PCR; TCRdb's copy has only in-frame clones and leaves some out. V, J and clone size reflect that table, while D and trimming were determined from the DNA. The sample lists about 240,000 clones, 75% to 85% occurring once. One Seattle source followed patients from active infection through their disease course.

The sample taken for sequencing was peripheral blood. The J gene is TRBJ1-6, the V gene TRBV2; no reliable D call. The TCR originated in a woman of 80 years or more with COVID-19, enrolled during active disease. The CDR3, as DNA: TGTGCCAGCAGTGAGGAGTATTCACCCCTCCACTTT. It is translated as CASSEEYSPLHF.